A selection of T cell receptor beta chains follows, all from one sample in a study of cytotoxic CD8 clonotypes in ibrutinib-treated CLL. The table came from immunoSEQ multiplex PCR; TCRdb's copy has only in-frame clones and leaves some out. The data hold approximately 340,000 clones, with over 60% observed a single time. Material: PBMCs, obtained after 36 months of ibrutinib treatment. The receptors originated from a human donor with chronic lymphocytic leukemia. Both conserved end residues are part of each CDR3. The order of the fields is V gene, J gene, D gene, clone size, CDR3 DNA, CDR3 protein. A D gene is named only where the DNA matches it firmly. Size is stated for part of the rows, as once, few or many counts, or as a class when the clone is expanded.

V gene: TRBV5-1
J gene: TRBJ2-7
D gene: .
clone size: .
CDR3 DNA: TGCGCCAGCAGCTTGGGGGGACAAGGCTACGAGCAGTACTTC
CDR3 protein: CASSLGGQGYEQYF

V gene: TRBV15
J gene: TRBJ2-1
D gene: .
clone size: .
CDR3 DNA: TGTGCCACCAGCAGAGAACACAGGAAGTACAATGAGCAGTTCTTC
CDR3 protein: CATSREHRKYNEQFF

V gene: TRBV18
J gene: TRBJ2-1
D gene: .
clone size: .
CDR3 DNA: TGTGCCAGCTCACCAGGGGTGGGAGTGAATGAGCAGTTCTTC
CDR3 protein: CASSPGVGVNEQFF

V gene: TRBV27
J gene: TRBJ2-7
D gene: .
clone size: .
CDR3 DNA: TGTGCCAGCAGTTTGAGGGGGACGGACCCCTACGAGCAGTACTTC
CDR3 protein: CASSLRGTDPYEQYF

V gene: TRBV9
J gene: TRBJ2-4
D gene: TRBD1
clone size: few
CDR3 DNA: TGTGCCAGCAGCGGAGGACAGGGGAGTGACATTCAGTACTTC
CDR3 protein: CASSGGQGSDIQYF

V gene: TRBV15
J gene: TRBJ2-3
D gene: TRBD2
clone size: .
CDR3 DNA: TGTGCCACCAGCAGAGGGGAGGGACCAAGGGCGGATACGCAGTATTTT
CDR3 protein: CATSRGEGPRADTQYF

V gene: TRBV2
J gene: TRBJ1-1
D gene: .
clone size: .
CDR3 DNA: TGTGCCAGCAGGACCGGACTAGGGGTGTACACTGAAGCTTTCTTT
CDR3 protein: CASRTGLGVYTEAFF

V gene: TRBV6-5
J gene: TRBJ1-2
D gene: .
clone size: .
CDR3 DNA: TGTGCCAGCAGCCCCAACCGGGATGGCTACACCTTC
CDR3 protein: CASSPNRDGYTF

V gene: TRBV6-4
J gene: TRBJ2-7
D gene: .
clone size: once
CDR3 DNA: TGTGCCAGCAGCCGGGACCCCGGAGGCGAGCAGTACTTC
CDR3 protein: CASSRDPGGEQYF

V gene: TRBV2
J gene: TRBJ2-4
D gene: .
clone size: .
CDR3 DNA: TGTGCCAGCAGACTTAATGGGGCGGCCCAGGACTTC
CDR3 protein: CASRLNGAAQDF

V gene: TRBV6-5
J gene: TRBJ1-1
D gene: .
clone size: .
CDR3 DNA: TGTGCCAGCAGTCCCGTGTTGGGGACTGAAGCTTTCTTT
CDR3 protein: CASSPVLGTEAFF

V gene: TRBV28
J gene: TRBJ2-7
D gene: .
clone size: .
CDR3 DNA: TGTGCCAGCAGTTTATTAGCGACACGGACACAGTACGAGCAGTACTTC
CDR3 protein: CASSLLATRTQYEQYF

V gene: TRBV5-5
J gene: TRBJ2-2
D gene: TRBD2
clone size: .
CDR3 DNA: TGTGCCAGCAGCTTGCCTAGCGGGATCGACACCGGGGAGCTGTTTTTT
CDR3 protein: CASSLPSGIDTGELFF

V gene: TRBV5-4
J gene: TRBJ2-7
D gene: .
clone size: once
CDR3 DNA: TGTGCCAGCAGCCCGGACCAGGGATTCGAGCAGTACTTC
CDR3 protein: CASSPDQGFEQYF

V gene: TRBV6-6
J gene: TRBJ1-1
D gene: .
clone size: few
CDR3 DNA: TGTGCCAGCACCCATATTTGGGGCACTGAAGCTTTCTTT
CDR3 protein: CASTHIWGTEAFF

V gene: TRBV7-8
J gene: TRBJ1-2
D gene: .
clone size: few
CDR3 DNA: TGTGCCAGCAGCTTAGACTCCGACCATGGCTACACCTTC
CDR3 protein: CASSLDSDHGYTF

V gene: TRBV7-6
J gene: TRBJ2-1
D gene: TRBD2
clone size: .
CDR3 DNA: TGTGCCAGCAGCTTAGGGCTAGCGGGAGGGCCTGTCGAGCAGTTCTTC
CDR3 protein: CASSLGLAGGPVEQFF

V gene: TRBV9
J gene: TRBJ2-6
D gene: .
clone size: .
CDR3 DNA: TGTGCCAGCAGCACGCGGAGGGTCACTGGGGCCAACGTCCTGACTTTC
CDR3 protein: CASSTRRVTGANVLTF

V gene: TRBV4-1
J gene: TRBJ2-3
D gene: .
clone size: .
CDR3 DNA: TGCGCCAGCAGCCAAGAAAGGGGGGGGCCCACTTCGGCTACGCAGTATTTT
CDR3 protein: CASSQERGGPTSATQYF

V gene: TRBV5-6
J gene: TRBJ2-7
D gene: TRBD1
clone size: .
CDR3 DNA: TGTGCCAGCAGCTTCGGGGACAGTCACTACGAGCAGTACTTC
CDR3 protein: CASSFGDSHYEQYF

V gene: TRBV18
J gene: TRBJ2-3
D gene: .
clone size: .
CDR3 DNA: TGTGCCAGCTCACCTCCCACTAGCCGAAGCACAGATACGCAGTATTTT
CDR3 protein: CASSPPTSRSTDTQYF

V gene: TRBV10-2
J gene: TRBJ2-1
D gene: .
clone size: once
CDR3 DNA: TGCGCCAGCAGTGAGTCGATGCTGCGTCGGGTAAGCCACAATGAGCAGTTCTTC
CDR3 protein: CASSESMLRRVSHNEQFF

V gene: TRBV4-3
J gene: TRBJ2-2
D gene: TRBD2
clone size: .
CDR3 DNA: TGCGCCAGCAGCCAAGAATGGGGACTAGCGGGAGTTGTGAACACCGGGGAGCTGTTTTTT
CDR3 protein: CASSQEWGLAGVVNTGELFF

V gene: TRBV5-1
J gene: TRBJ2-5
D gene: .
clone size: .
CDR3 DNA: TGCGCCAGCAGCTCTCGACAGCCTCAAGAGACCCAGTACTTC
CDR3 protein: CASSSRQPQETQYF

V gene: TRBV5-1
J gene: TRBJ2-5
D gene: TRBD1
clone size: .
CDR3 DNA: TGCGCCAGCAGCTCGGACAGGTCGGGAGAGACCCAGTACTTC
CDR3 protein: CASSSDRSGETQYF

V gene: TRBV28
J gene: TRBJ1-1
D gene: TRBD1
clone size: .
CDR3 DNA: TGTGCCAGCAAGTTCCTCCTCCCCCGACAGGGGATGGTAAAAGCTTTCTTT
CDR3 protein: CASKFLLPRQGMVKAFF

V gene: TRBV7-8
J gene: TRBJ1-4
D gene: .
clone size: .
CDR3 DNA: TGTGCCAGCAGCGCCGTGGGCGGGCGCGCGGAAAAACTGTTTTTT
CDR3 protein: CASSAVGGRAEKLFF

V gene: TRBV4-1
J gene: TRBJ2-7
D gene: .
clone size: .
CDR3 DNA: TGCGCCAGCAGCCAAGATCGGTTGGCGACTTTTGGGGACGAGCAGTACTTC
CDR3 protein: CASSQDRLATFGDEQYF

V gene: TRBV28
J gene: TRBJ2-7
D gene: TRBD2
clone size: .
CDR3 DNA: TGTGCCTCGGGAGGTATTTTTGGTGAGCAGTACTTC
CDR3 protein: CASGGIFGEQYF

V gene: TRBV15
J gene: TRBJ2-2
D gene: .
clone size: .
CDR3 DNA: TGTGCCACCAGCAGAGGTTCCAGGGGAGACGGGGAGCTGTTTTTT
CDR3 protein: CATSRGSRGDGELFF

V gene: TRBV10-3
J gene: TRBJ1-4
D gene: .
clone size: .
CDR3 DNA: TGTGCCACCAAGACAGATCCACATGAAAAACTGTTTTTT
CDR3 protein: CATKTDPHEKLFF